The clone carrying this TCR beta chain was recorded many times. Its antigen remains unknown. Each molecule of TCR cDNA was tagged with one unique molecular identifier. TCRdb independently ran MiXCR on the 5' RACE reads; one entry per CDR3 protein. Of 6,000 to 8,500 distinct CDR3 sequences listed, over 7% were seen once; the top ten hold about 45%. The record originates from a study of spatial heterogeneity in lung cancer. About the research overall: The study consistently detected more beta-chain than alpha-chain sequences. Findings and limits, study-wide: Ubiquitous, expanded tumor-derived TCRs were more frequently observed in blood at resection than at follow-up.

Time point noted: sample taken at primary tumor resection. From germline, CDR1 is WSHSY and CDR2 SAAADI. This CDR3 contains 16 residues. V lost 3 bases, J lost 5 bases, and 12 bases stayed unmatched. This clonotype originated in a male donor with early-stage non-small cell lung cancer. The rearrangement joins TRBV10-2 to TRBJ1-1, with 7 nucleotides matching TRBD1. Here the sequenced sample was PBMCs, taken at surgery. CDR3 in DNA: TGCGCCAGCAGTGAACGTAGGGGCCAGGGGGTAACTGAAGCTTTCTTT. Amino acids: CASSERRGQGVTEAFF.